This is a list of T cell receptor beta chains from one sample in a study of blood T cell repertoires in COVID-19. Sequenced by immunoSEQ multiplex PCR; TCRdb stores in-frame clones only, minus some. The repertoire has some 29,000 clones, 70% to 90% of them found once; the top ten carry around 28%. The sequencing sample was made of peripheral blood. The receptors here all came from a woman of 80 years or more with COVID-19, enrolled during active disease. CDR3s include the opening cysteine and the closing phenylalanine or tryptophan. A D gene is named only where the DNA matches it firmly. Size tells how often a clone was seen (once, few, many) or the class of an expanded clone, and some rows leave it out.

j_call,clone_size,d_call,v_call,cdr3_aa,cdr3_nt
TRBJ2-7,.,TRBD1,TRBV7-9,CASSPGQGGYEQYF,TGTGCCAGCAGCCCTGGACAGGGGGGCTACGAGCAGTACTTC
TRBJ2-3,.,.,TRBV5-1,CASSYTGTYTDTQYF,TGCGCCAGCAGCTATACCGGGACTTACACAGATACGCAGTATTTT
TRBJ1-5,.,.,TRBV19,CASSSLGTGNQPQHF,TGTGCCAGTTCGAGCTTAGGGACTGGTAATCAGCCCCAGCATTTT
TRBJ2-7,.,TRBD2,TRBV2,CAGGREREQYF,TGTGCCGGGGGGAGGGAGCGCGAGCAGTACTTC
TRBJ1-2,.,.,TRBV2,CASSEFGVYGYTF,TGTGCCAGCAGTGAATTCGGGGTTTATGGCTACACCTTC
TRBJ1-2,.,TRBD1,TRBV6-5,CASSSGQGYGYTF,TGTGCCAGCAGTTCGGGACAGGGCTATGGCTACACCTTC
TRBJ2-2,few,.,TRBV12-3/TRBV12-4,CASSPQGSGELFF,TGTGCCAGCAGTCCACAGGGTTCCGGGGAGCTGTTTTTT
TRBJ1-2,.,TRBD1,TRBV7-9,CASSLRTGEGYTF,TGTGCCAGCAGCCTCCGGACAGGGGAAGGCTACACCTTC
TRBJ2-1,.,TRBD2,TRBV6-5,CASGISGGADEQFF,TGTGCCAGCGGGATTAGCGGGGGGGCGGATGAGCAGTTCTTC
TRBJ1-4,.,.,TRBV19,CASSILSATNEKLFF,TGTGCCAGTAGTATTTTATCGGCAACTAATGAAAAACTGTTTTTT
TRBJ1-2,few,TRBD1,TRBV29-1,CSVEGQGRGYTF,TGCAGCGTTGAAGGACAGGGTAGGGGCTACACCTTC
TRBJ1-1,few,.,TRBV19,CASTNWAVGAFF,TGTGCCAGTACAAATTGGGCCGTCGGAGCTTTCTTT
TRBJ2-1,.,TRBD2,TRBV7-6,CASSLAGGAYNEQFF,TGTGCCAGCAGCTTAGCGGGGGGGGCCTACAATGAGCAGTTCTTC